Here is one T cell receptor beta chain with its context. The antigen remains unidentified. This entry belongs to a study of T cell responses to AZD1222 COVID-19 vaccine. The ends lost 4 bases at V and 4 bases at J; junction bases unmatched: 4. The length of the CDR3 is 15 residues. Per germline, CDR1 LNHDA and CDR2 SQIVND (reference sequence). Points from the study as a whole: The study sampled repertoires only after the peak T cell response. Reportedly, nearly half of unique spike TCRs recognized epitopes outside B.1.351/B.1.1.7 mutations. Donors in the cohort were predominantly white British and more often female, and clonal diversity was possibly underestimated.

Repertoires were generated with immunoSEQ multiplex PCR, while TCRdb's copy carries only in-frame clones and drops some. The sample carries 30,000 to 35,000 clones, approximately 78% recorded once. Whether given at about 4 or about 12 weeks, second doses were pooled. This chain uses TRBV19 with TRBJ1-2; TRBD1 matches at 12 bases. This specimen was peripheral blood, taken 28 days after the second AZD1222 dose. This clonotype was obtained from an adult who received the AZD1222 COVID-19 vaccine. The chain's CDR3 is CASSRDRGLGYGYTF. In DNA form, the CDR3 reads TGTGCCAGTAGTAGGGACAGGGGGCTAGGCTATGGCTACACCTTC.